The next 21 T cell receptor beta chains were all read from a single sample in a study of control samples from healthy donors and cancer patients (dated by TCRdb to 2020 to 2022). The library was obtained by the immunoSEQ multiplex PCR assay. Sourced from immuneACCESS, this table was stored by TCRdb with only in-frame sequences that have V and J called. A share of the clones is absent; for the studies checked, an unresolved V gene accounts for under half, and the remainder has no known explanation. This sample is represented by some 74,000 clones; more than 70% of them were singletons. Of the sample, more than 5.5% is held by the ten largest clones. Material: blood. The receptors derive from a woman aged 45-65 years in good health.

The V gene is TRBV5-1, the J gene TRBJ2-7, with 9 bases that match TRBD1. Germline values: CDR1 SGHRS, CDR2 YFSETQ. The V gene end was trimmed by 1 base and the J gene end by 4 bases; junction bases not matched to a gene: 3. This CDR3 contains 14 residues. The CDR3 is CASSLSGQGYEQYF. Here the CDR3 DNA reads TGCGCCAGCAGCTTGTCGGGACAGGGTTACGAGCAGTACTTC.

This clone was detected only once. V is TRBV7-9 and J is TRBJ1-4; 8 nucleotides agree with TRBD1. There are 14 residues in the CDR3. J gave up 4 bases and V 5 bases, and 3 bases lay outside the gene matches. The germline V gene encodes CDR1 SEHNR and CDR2 FQNEAQ (reference sequence). CDR3 protein: CASSHGQGNEKLFF. DNA of the CDR3: TGTGCCAGCAGCCACGGACAGGGTAATGAAAAACTGTTTTTT. The full variable domain, completed using reference TRBV7-9 and TRBJ1-4, is DTGVSQNPRHKITKRGQNVTFRCDPISEHNRLYWYRQTLGQGPEFLTYFQNEAQLEKSRLLSDRFSAERPKGSFSTLEIQRTEQGDSAMYLCASSHGQGNEKLFFGSGTQLSVL.

The V call is TRBV6-2 or TRBV6-3, the J call TRBJ1-3; D is perhaps TRBD1 (5 bases). Trimming cost V 4 bases and J 0 bases, with 10 bases left between them. CDR1 and CDR2 (germline): MNHEY, SVGEGT. This CDR3 contains 15 residues. Here the CDR3 reads CASSSTGRSGNTIYF. The CDR3 DNA reads as TGTGCCAGCAGTTCTACGGGACGCTCTGGAAACACCATATATTTT.

The chain couples TRBV6-5 to TRBJ2-3; 7 bases line up with TRBD1. The V segment lost 5 bases and the J segment 6 bases; nucleotides outside the gene matches: 5. The length of the CDR3 is 13 residues. Germline CDR1 and CDR2: MNHEY and SVGAGI. CDR3 residues: CASSRQGTDTQYF. The CDR3 DNA reads TGTGCCAGCAGTAGACAGGGTACGGATACGCAGTATTTT.

The chain employs TRBV10-3 and TRBJ1-2; D ambiguous. CDR1 is ENHRY and CDR2 is SYGVKD in the germline V gene. V gave up 6 bases and J gave up 4 bases, with 15 bases separating them. The CDR3 length is 14 residues. The CDR3 reads CAISETVTLYGYTF. In DNA form, the CDR3 reads TGTGCCATCAGCGAGACCGTAACTCTCTATGGCTACACCTTC.

The CDR3: CASSKVNRGGTEAFF. The CDR3 DNA follows: TGTGCCAGCAGCAAAGTTAACAGGGGGGGGACTGAAGCTTTCTTT. The chain has TRBV21-1 and TRBJ1-1; no check of the table's D call, TRBD1, against the DNA was made. TRBV21-1 is reported as a pseudogene. This CDR3 has 15 amino acids.

This chain links TRBV6-5 with TRBJ2-2; D is ambiguous. Trimming took 4 bases from V and 5 from J, leaving 5 bases between them. This CDR3 has 12 amino acids. Germline V gives CDR1 MNHEY, CDR2 SVGAGI. CDR3 bases: TGTGCCAGCAGTTCACGTACCGGGGAGCTGTTTTTT. Translated, it gives CASSSRTGELFF.

This clone turned up a few times. The chain carries TRBV2 and TRBJ2-7; weak D call: TRBD1 (6 bases). The CDR3 has 13 residues. Trimming left V 5 bases short and J 5 bases short, with 13 bases between. CDR1 is SNHLY, CDR2 FYNNEI, per germline. The CDR3 region has the DNA TGTGCCAGCAGTACGACAGGCCGGAACGAGCAGTACTTC. Translated: CASSTTGRNEQYF.

DNA for the CDR3: TGTGCCAGCAGCCAAACACCGGGACAGCTCCCCCACGAGCAGTACTTC. Protein product: CASSQTPGQLPHEQYF. V and J are TRBV13 and TRBJ2-7; TRBD1 matches at 7 bases. J gave up 5 bases and V 5 bases, and 15 bases lay outside the gene matches. The germline gives CDR1 PRHDT, CDR2 FYEKMQ (reference sequence). The CDR3 length is 16 residues.

The rearrangement joins TRBV27 to TRBJ2-7, with D unclear. This CDR3 is 13 amino acids long. In germline, CDR1 is MNHEY, CDR2 SMNVEV (reference sequence). Trimming shortened V by 4 bases and J by 4 bases, and 11 bases separated the two germline ends. CDR3 in DNA: TGTGCCAGCAGTTCTCAGGCGCCGTACGAGCAGTACTTC. Translating gives CASSSQAPYEQYF.

The chain has TRBV5-1 and TRBJ2-1, with D perhaps TRBD2 (5 bases). The length of the CDR3 is 12 residues. The germline gives CDR1 SGHRS, CDR2 YFSETQ. Trimming stripped 0 bases from V and 12 bases from J, with 10 bases between. The CDR3 nucleotides read TGCGCCAGCAGCTTGGGGGGAGCAGGGCAGTTCTTC. Translation: CASSLGGAGQFF.

V and J are TRBV14 and TRBJ1-3; D may be TRBD1 (5 bases). This CDR3 region has 16 residues. The germline gives CDR1 SGHDN, CDR2 FVKESK. Trimming cost V 4 bases and J 9 bases, with 22 bases left between them. The CDR3, as DNA: TGTGCCAGCAGCCCGTCGGGGCCCAATTTCGAGGGCACCATATATTTT. Translation: CASSPSGPNFEGTIYF.

V and J are TRBV5-1 and TRBJ1-3; 9 positions agree with TRBD1. The CDR3 has 16 amino acids. Germline V gene sequence: CDR1 SGHRS, CDR2 YFSETQ. V lost 0 bases to trimming and J lost 4 bases; unmatched junction nucleotides: 5. The CDR3 protein is CASSLAYRGLGNTIYF. The CDR3 DNA follows: TGCGCCAGCAGCTTGGCTTACAGGGGGCTGGGAAACACCATATATTTT.

This clone was picked up a small number of times. This chain links TRBV19 with TRBJ2-7, with D uncertain. Germline assignment: CDR1 LNHDA and CDR2 SQIVND (reference sequence). V lost 5 bases, J lost 4 bases, and 9 bases lay in between. The CDR3 covers 12 residues. The CDR3: CASSASAYEQYF. CDR3 bases: TGTGCCAGTAGTGCCTCGGCTTACGAGCAGTACTTC.

The chain employs TRBV11-2 and TRBJ1-2; D is undetermined. V gave up 0 bases and J gave up 6 bases, with 11 bases separating them. This CDR3 has 14 residues. CDR1 is SGHAT and CDR2 is FQNNGV in the germline V gene. CDR3 coding DNA: TGTGCCAGCAGCTTAGAGGGTATCTGGGATGGCTACACCTTC. Translated: CASSLEGIWDGYTF.

J is TRBJ2-1 and V is TRBV19; D not resolved. This CDR3 contains 13 residues. The germline V gene has CDR1 LNHDA and CDR2 SQIVND (reference sequence). Between the trimmed V and J ends, which lost 5 bases and 0 bases, there was a span of 5 bases. Written as DNA, the CDR3 is TGTGCCAGTAGTCTTTACTCCTACAATGAGCAGTTCTTC. It yields the protein CASSLYSYNEQFF.

The chain recombines TRBV5-6 with TRBJ2-3; 12 bases are a match to TRBD1. V lost 0 bases, J lost 2 bases, and 7 bases stayed unmatched. CDR1 is SGHDT, CDR2 YYEEEE, per germline. This CDR3 is built from 18 residues. CDR3 amino acids: CASSLDGTGGPITDTQYF. The CDR3 DNA follows: TGTGCCAGCAGCTTGGACGGGACAGGGGGCCCCATCACAGATACGCAGTATTTT.

The chain combines TRBV19 with TRBJ1-5; D is uncertain. With 9 bases removed from V and 6 bases from J, the gap between germline ends came to 12 bases. This CDR3 contains 12 residues. CDR1 LNHDA and CDR2 SQIVND come from the germline V gene (reference sequence). The CDR3: CASQKVSQPQHF. Here the CDR3 DNA reads TGTGCCAGCCAGAAGGTTTCTCAGCCCCAGCATTTT.

V and J are TRBV6-4 and TRBJ2-1, with D possibly being TRBD2 (6 bases). Per germline, CDR1 MRHNA and CDR2 SNTAGT. This CDR3 contains 17 residues. V lost 4 bases, J lost 0 bases, and 16 bases lay in between. The CDR3 DNA sequence: TGTGCCAGCAGTGTGAGAGAGGGAGGTAGCTCCTACAATGAGCAGTTCTTC. Translating gives CASSVREGGSSYNEQFF.

V usage is TRBV7-8 and J usage is TRBJ1-2, with TRBD1 matching 9 bases. Germline V CDR1 and CDR2: SGHVS, FQNEAQ. CDR3 size: 13 residues. J was trimmed by 6 bases and V by 3 bases; bases with no gene match: 2. The CDR3 loop reads CASSFDRGDGYTF. CDR3 in DNA: TGTGCCAGCAGCTTCGACAGGGGGGATGGCTACACCTTC.

This sequence joins TRBV5-4 and TRBJ1-3; D remains ambiguous. V gave up 1 base and J gave up 2 bases, with 7 bases separating them. The germline gives CDR1 SGHNT, CDR2 YYREEE (reference sequence). The CDR3 sequence is 14 residues long. In nucleotides, the CDR3 is TGTGCCAGCAGCTTGCGTTCGGCTGGAAACACCATATATTTT. The encoded protein is CASSLRSAGNTIYF.